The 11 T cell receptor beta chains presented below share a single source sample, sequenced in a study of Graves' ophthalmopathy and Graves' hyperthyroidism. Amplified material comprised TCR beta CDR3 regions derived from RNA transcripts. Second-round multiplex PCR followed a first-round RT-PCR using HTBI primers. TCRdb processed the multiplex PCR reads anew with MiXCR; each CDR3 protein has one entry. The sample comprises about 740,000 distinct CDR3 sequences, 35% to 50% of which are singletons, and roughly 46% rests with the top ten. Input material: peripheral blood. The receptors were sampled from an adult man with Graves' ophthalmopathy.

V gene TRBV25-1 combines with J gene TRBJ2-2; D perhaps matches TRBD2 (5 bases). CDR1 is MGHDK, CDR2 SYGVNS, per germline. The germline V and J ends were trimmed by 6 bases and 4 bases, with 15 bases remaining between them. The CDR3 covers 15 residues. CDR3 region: CASSQDPGSTGELFF. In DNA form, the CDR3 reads TGTGCCAGCAGCCAAGATCCGGGGAGCACCGGGGAGCTGTTTTTT.

The chain's CDR3 is CASTPRGATARSSYEQYF. In DNA, the CDR3 is TGTGCCAGCACTCCTCGGGGGGCTACAGCCCGTTCCTCCTACGAGCAGTACTTC. The V call is TRBV10-3, the J call TRBJ2-7; D is perhaps TRBD2 (7 bases). This CDR3 spans 18 amino acids. Per germline, CDR1 ENHRY and CDR2 SYGVKD. The V end lost 10 bases, the J end lost 0 bases, and 28 bases lay between the germline ends.

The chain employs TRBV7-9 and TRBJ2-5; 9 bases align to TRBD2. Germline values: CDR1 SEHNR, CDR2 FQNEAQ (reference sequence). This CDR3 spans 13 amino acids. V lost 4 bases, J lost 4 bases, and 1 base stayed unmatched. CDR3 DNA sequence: TGTGCCAGCAGCTGGACTAGCGTAGAGACCCAGTACTTC. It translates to CASSWTSVETQYF.

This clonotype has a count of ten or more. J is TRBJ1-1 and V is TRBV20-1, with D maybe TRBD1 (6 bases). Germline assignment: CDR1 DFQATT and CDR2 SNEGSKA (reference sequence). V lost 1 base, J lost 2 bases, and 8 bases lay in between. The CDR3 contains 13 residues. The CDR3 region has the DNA TGCAGTGCTAGAGGGACAGCAAACACTGAAGCTTTCTTT. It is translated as CSARGTANTEAFF.

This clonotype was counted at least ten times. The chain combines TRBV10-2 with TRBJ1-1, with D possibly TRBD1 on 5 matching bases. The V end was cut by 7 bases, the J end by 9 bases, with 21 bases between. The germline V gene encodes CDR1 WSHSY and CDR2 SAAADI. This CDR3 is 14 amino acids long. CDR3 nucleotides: TGCGCCAGCACCCCGTGGCAGGGCGCGCTACAAGCTTTCTTT. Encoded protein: CASTPWQGALQAFF.

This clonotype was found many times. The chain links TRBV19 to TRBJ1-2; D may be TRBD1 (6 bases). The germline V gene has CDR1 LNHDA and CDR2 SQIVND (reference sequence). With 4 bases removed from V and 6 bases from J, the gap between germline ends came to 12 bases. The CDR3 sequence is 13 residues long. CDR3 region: CASSTLTGDGYTF. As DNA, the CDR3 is TGTGCCAGTAGTACCCTGACAGGAGATGGCTACACCTTC.

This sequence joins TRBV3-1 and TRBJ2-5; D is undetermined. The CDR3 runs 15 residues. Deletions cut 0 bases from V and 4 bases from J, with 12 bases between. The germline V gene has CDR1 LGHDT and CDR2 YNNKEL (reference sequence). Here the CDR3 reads CASSQDRARLETQYF. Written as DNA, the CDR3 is TGTGCCAGCAGCCAAGATCGGGCGAGGCTAGAGACCCAGTACTTC.

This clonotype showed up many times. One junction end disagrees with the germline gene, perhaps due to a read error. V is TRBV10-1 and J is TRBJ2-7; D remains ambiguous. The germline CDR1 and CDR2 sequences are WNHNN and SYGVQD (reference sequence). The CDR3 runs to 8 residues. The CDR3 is CASSETRF. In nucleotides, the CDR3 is TGCGCCAGCAGTGAGACAAGATTC.

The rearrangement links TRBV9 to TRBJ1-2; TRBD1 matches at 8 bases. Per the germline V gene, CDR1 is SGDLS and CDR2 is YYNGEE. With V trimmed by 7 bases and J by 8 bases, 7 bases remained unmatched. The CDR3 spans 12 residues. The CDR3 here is CASGQGPGGYTF. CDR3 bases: TGTGCCAGCGGACAGGGTCCGGGCGGCTACACCTTC.

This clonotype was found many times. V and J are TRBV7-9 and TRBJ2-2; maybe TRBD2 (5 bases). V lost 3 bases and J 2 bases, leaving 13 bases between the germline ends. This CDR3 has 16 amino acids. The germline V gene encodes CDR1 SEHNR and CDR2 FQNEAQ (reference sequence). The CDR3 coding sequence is TGTGCCAGCAGCTTGGGGTCCCGGGGTAACACCGGGGAGCTGTTTTTT. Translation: CASSLGSRGNTGELFF.

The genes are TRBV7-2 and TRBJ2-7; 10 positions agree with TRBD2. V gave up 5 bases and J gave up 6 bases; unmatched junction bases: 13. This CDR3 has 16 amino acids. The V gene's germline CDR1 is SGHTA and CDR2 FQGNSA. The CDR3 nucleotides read TGTGCCAGCAGCCCCCAGCTAGCGGGGGATTCCGGCGAGCAGTACTTC. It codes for CASSPQLAGDSGEQYF.